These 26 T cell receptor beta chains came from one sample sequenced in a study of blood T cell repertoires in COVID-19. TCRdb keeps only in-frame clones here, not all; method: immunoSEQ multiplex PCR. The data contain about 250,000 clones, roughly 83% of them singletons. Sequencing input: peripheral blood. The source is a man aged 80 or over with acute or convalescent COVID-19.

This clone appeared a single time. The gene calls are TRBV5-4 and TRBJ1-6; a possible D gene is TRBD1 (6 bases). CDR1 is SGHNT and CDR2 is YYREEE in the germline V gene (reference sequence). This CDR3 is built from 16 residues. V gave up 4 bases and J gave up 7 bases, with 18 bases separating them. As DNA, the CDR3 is TGTGCCAGCAGCCACGACGCGGGGGCAAGCAATTCACCCCTCCACTTT. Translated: CASSHDAGASNSPLHF.

The CDR3 loop is CASSSTGQGTNTEAFF. The DNA for the CDR3 is TGTGCCAGCAGTTCAACCGGACAGGGGACGAACACTGAAGCTTTCTTT. This chain links TRBV27 with TRBJ1-1; 9 nucleotides line up with TRBD1. CDR3 length: 16 residues. Germline V gene sequence: CDR1 MNHEY, CDR2 SMNVEV (reference sequence). V shed 4 bases and J 1 base; nucleotides not matched to a gene: 7.

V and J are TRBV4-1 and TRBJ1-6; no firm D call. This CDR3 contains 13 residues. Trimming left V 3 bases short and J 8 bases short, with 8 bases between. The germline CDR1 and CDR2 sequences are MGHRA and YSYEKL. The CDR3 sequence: CASSQQADSPLHF. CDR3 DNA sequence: TGCGCCAGCAGCCAGCAGGCCGATTCACCCCTCCACTTT.

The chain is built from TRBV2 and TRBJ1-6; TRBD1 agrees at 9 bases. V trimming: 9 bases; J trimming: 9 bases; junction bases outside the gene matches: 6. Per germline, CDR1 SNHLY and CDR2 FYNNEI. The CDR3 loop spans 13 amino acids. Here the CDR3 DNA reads TGTGCCAGTACACAGGGGGCCCCTTCACCCCTCCACTTT. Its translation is CASTQGAPSPLHF.

The CDR3 protein is CASSLGGQGAPGTQYF. In DNA form, the CDR3 reads TGTGCCAGTTCCCTGGGCGGCCAGGGGGCCCCGGGGACCCAGTACTTC. The chain uses TRBV2 and TRBJ2-5, with 8 bases aligning to TRBD1. V gave up 9 bases and J gave up 7 bases; unmatched junction bases: 19. Germline V gives CDR1 SNHLY, CDR2 FYNNEI. CDR3 length equals 16 residues.

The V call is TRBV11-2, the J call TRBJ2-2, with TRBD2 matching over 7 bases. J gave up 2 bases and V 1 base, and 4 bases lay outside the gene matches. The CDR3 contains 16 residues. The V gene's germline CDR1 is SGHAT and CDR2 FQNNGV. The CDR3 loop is CASSLGGSRNTGELFF. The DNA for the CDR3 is TGTGCCAGCAGCTTAGGCGGGAGTCGAAACACCGGGGAGCTGTTTTTT.

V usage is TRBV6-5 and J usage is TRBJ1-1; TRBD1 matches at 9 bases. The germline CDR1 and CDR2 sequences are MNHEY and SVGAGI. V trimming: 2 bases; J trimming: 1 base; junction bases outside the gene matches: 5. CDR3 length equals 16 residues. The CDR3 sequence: CASSYRTGARNTEAFF. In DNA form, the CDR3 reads TGTGCCAGCAGTTACCGGACAGGGGCTAGGAACACTGAAGCTTTCTTT.

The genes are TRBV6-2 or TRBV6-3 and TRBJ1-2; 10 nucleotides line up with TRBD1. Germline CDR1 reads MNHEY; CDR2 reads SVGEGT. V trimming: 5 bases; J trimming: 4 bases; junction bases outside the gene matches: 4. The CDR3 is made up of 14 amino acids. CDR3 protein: CASSMRQGAYGYTF. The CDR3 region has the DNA TGTGCCAGCAGTATGAGACAGGGGGCCTATGGCTACACCTTC.

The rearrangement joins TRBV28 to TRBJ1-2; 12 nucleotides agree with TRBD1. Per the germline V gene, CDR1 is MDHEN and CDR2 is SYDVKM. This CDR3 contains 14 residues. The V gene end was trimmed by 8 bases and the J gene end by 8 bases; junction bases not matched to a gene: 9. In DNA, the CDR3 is TGTGCCAGCGTTTTGGGGGACAGGGGGCTCGGCTACACCTTC. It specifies CASVLGDRGLGYTF.

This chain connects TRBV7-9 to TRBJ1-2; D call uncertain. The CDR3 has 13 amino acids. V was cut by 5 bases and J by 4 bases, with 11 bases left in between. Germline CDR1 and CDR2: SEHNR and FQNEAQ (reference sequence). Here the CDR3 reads CASSLDGVYGYTF. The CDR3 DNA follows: TGTGCCAGCAGCCTAGACGGAGTCTATGGCTACACCTTC.

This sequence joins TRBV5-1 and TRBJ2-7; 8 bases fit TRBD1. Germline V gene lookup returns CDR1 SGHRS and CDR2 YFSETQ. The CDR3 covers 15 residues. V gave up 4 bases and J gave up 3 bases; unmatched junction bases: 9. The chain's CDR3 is CASSRGQGLLYEQYF. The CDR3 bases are TGCGCCAGCAGCCGAGGACAGGGCCTCCTCTACGAGCAGTACTTC.

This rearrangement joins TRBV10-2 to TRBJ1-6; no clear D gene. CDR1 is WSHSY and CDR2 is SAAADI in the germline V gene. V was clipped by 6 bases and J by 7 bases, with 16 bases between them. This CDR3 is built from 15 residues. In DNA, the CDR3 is TGCGCCAGCAGAGAACGGGTCTATCCGAATTCACCCCTCCACTTT. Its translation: CASRERVYPNSPLHF.

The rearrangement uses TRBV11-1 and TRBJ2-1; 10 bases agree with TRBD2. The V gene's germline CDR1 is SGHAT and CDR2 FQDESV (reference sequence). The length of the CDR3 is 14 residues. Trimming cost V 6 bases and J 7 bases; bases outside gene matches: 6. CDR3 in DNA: TGTGCCAGCAGACCTAGCGGGAGCTTTAATGAGCAGTTCTTC. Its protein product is CASRPSGSFNEQFF.

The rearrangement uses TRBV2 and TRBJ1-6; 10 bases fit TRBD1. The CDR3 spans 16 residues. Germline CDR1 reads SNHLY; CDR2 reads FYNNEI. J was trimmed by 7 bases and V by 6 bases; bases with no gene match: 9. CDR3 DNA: TGTGCCAGCAGGCCGACAGGGGGCGCACAAAATTCACCCCTCCACTTT. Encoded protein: CASRPTGGAQNSPLHF.

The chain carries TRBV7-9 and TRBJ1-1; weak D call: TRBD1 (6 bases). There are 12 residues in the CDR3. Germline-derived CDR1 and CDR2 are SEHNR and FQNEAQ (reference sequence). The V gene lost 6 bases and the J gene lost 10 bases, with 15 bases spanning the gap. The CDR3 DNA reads TGTGCCAGCAGTCTCGGGACACTTGGAGCTTTCTTT. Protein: CASSLGTLGAFF.

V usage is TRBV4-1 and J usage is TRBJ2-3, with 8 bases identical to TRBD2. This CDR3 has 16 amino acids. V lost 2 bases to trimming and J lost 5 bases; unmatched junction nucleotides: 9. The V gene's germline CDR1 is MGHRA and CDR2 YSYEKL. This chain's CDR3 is CASSQRGLGREDTQYF. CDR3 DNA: TGCGCCAGCAGCCAACGGGGACTAGGAAGGGAAGATACGCAGTATTTT.

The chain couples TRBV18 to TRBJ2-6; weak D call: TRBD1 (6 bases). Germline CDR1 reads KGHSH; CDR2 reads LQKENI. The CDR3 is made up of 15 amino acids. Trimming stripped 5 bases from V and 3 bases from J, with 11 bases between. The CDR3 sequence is CASSTTGSGANVLTF. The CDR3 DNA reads TGTGCCAGCTCAACAACAGGGAGTGGGGCCAACGTCCTGACTTTC.

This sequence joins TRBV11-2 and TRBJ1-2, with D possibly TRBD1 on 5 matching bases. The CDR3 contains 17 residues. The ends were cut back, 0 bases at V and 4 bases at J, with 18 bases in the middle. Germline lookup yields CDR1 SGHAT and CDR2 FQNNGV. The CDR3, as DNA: TGTGCCAGCAGCTTAGATGGGGAGGCAGGGTGGGCCTATGGCTACACCTTC. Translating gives CASSLDGEAGWAYGYTF.

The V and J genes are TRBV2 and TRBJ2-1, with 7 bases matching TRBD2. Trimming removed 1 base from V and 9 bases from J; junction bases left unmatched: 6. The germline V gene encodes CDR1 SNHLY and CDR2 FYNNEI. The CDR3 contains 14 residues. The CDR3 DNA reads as TGTGCCAGCAGTGAAGGGGGGGGTGCGAGTGAGCAGTTCTTC. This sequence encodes CASSEGGGASEQFF.

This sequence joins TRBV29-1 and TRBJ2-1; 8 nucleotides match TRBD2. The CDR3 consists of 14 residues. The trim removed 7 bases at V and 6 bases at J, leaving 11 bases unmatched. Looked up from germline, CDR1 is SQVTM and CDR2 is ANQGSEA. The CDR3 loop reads CSGGSGSAPNEQFF. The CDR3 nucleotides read TGCAGCGGGGGGAGCGGGAGTGCACCCAATGAGCAGTTCTTC.

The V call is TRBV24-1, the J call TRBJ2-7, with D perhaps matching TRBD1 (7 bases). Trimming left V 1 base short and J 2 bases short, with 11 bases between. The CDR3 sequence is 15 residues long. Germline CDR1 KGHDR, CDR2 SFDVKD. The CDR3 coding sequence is TGTGCCACCAGTGATTTCCAGGGGGGAACCTACGAGCAGTACTTC. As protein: CATSDFQGGTYEQYF.

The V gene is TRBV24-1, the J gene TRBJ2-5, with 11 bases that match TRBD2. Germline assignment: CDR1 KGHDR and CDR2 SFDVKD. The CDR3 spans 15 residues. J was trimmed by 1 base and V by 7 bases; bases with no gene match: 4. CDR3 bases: TGTGCCACCAGCTGGACTAGCGGGTCCCAAGAGACCCAGTACTTC. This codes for CATSWTSGSQETQYF.

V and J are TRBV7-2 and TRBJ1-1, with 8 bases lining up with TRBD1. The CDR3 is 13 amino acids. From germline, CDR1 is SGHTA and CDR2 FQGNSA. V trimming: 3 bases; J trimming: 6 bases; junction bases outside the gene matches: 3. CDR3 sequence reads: CASSLTGAPEAFF. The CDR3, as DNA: TGTGCCAGCAGCTTGACAGGGGCCCCTGAAGCTTTCTTT.

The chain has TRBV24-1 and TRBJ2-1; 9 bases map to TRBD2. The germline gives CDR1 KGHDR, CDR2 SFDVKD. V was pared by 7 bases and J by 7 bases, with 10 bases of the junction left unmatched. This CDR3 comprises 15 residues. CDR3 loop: CATSEGLAYGNEQFF. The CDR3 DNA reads TGTGCCACCAGCGAAGGACTAGCGTACGGGAATGAGCAGTTCTTC.

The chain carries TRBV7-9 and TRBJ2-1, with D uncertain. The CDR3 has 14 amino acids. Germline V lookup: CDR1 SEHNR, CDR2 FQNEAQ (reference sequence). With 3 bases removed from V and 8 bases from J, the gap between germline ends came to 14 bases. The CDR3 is CASSFGSFKDEQFF. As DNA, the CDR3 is TGTGCCAGCAGCTTCGGGTCATTCAAAGATGAGCAGTTCTTC.

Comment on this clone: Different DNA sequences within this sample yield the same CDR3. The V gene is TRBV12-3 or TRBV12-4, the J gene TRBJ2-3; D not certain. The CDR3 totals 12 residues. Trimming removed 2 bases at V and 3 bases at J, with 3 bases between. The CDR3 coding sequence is TGTGCCAGCAGTTTATATACAGATACGCAGTATTTT. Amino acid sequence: CASSLYTDTQYF.